This entry lists 19 T cell receptor beta chains sequenced from one sample in a study of OX40 agonist ivuxolimab in advanced cancers. TCRdb's table, derived via immunoSEQ multiplex PCR, lists solely in-frame clones and lacks some. The repertoire includes roughly 80,000 clones, 85% to 95% of them detected once, and about 0.7% sits in the top ten. The sequences come from CD4+ or CD8+ T cells sorted from blood, collected in a trial of the OX40 agonist ivuxolimab. These TCRs come from an adult with an advanced solid tumor such as melanoma, head and neck, liver or kidney cancer.

The chain couples TRBV5-1 to TRBJ2-2, with 13 bases lining up with TRBD2. V lost 2 bases and J lost 5; bases outside the gene matches: 6. CDR1 SGHRS and CDR2 YFSETQ come from the germline V gene. The CDR3 spans 17 residues. CDR3 in amino acids: CASSFGLAGAMTGELFF. CDR3 DNA: TGCGCCAGCAGCTTCGGACTAGCGGGAGCAATGACCGGGGAGCTGTTTTTT.

The chain carries TRBV28 and TRBJ1-1; D uncertain. The CDR3 has 12 residues. Germline CDR1 MDHEN, CDR2 SYDVKM. Trimming pared 6 bases from V and 1 base from J, leaving 6 bases between. CDR3 bases: TGTGCCAGCAGGACAACGAACACTGAAGCTTTCTTT. Residues: CASRTTNTEAFF. Supplemented by reference TRBV28 and TRBJ1-1, the full variable domain reads DVKVTQSSRYLVKRTGEKVFLECVQDMDHENMFWYRQDPGLGLRLIYFSYDVKMKEKGDIPEGYSVSREKKERFSLILESASTNQTSMYLCASRTTNTEAFFGQGTRLTVV.

The chain couples TRBV28 to TRBJ2-2; perhaps TRBD2 as D (6 bases). Per the germline V gene, CDR1 is MDHEN and CDR2 is SYDVKM. The CDR3 length is 15 residues. Trimming left V 3 bases short and J 5 bases short, with 13 bases between. The CDR3 nucleotides are TGTGCCAGCAGTTTCCGGGACTTTACTACCGGGGAGCTGTTTTTT. This encodes CASSFRDFTTGELFF.

This chain uses TRBV2 with TRBJ2-5, with D possibly matching TRBD1 (5 bases). Per the germline V gene, CDR1 is SNHLY and CDR2 is FYNNEI. CDR3 length: 14 residues. Trimming pared 6 bases from V and 0 bases from J, leaving 11 bases between. CDR3 amino acids: CASRRWGDQETQYF. The CDR3 DNA follows: TGTGCCAGCAGGCGCTGGGGCGACCAAGAGACCCAGTACTTC.

The chain uses TRBV5-5 and TRBJ1-6, with D possibly being TRBD1 (5 bases). The V gene lost 0 bases and the J gene lost 9 bases, with 13 bases spanning the gap. The germline V gene has CDR1 SGHKS and CDR2 YYEKEE (reference sequence). The length of the CDR3 is 15 residues. In nucleotides, the CDR3 is TGTGCCAGCAGCTTGGTTCAGGGAACGGCTTCACCCCTCCACTTT. Translating gives CASSLVQGTASPLHF.

The chain links TRBV5-4 to TRBJ1-2, with a tentative D call TRBD1 (6 bases). Trimming took 6 bases from V and 8 from J, leaving 20 bases between them. Germline assignment: CDR1 SGHNT and CDR2 YYREEE (reference sequence). The CDR3 is 14 amino acids. The CDR3, as DNA: TGTGCCAGCACCCCCGGGGGGGGCGCGGGGGGCTACACCTTC. It is translated as CASTPGGGAGGYTF.

The chain couples TRBV6-5 to TRBJ2-7; D remains unclear. The V and J ends lost 2 bases and 6 bases respectively, with 11 bases between them. The CDR3 runs to 13 residues. CDR1 and CDR2 from the germline V gene are MNHEY and SVGAGI. The CDR3 sequence: CASSYPQLGEQYF. The CDR3 nucleotides are TGTGCCAGCAGTTACCCCCAATTGGGCGAGCAGTACTTC.

This chain links TRBV7-2 with TRBJ2-7, with 9 bases identical to TRBD2. CDR1 is SGHTA and CDR2 is FQGNSA in the germline V gene. V shed 5 bases and J 0 bases; nucleotides not matched to a gene: 5. This CDR3 is 15 amino acids long. The CDR3 here is CASSMTSGFSYEQYF. The CDR3 DNA sequence: TGTGCCAGCAGCATGACTAGCGGCTTCTCCTACGAGCAGTACTTC.

As concerns this clone: Compared with germline, one end of the junction differs, possibly owing to a read error. This chain links TRBV7-3 with TRBJ1-6; the match to TRBD1 covers 7 bases. CDR1 and CDR2 from the germline V gene are SGHTA and FQGTGA. This CDR3 contains 13 residues. CDR3 loop: CASSVTGDSPLHF. As DNA, the CDR3 is TGTGCCAGCAGCGTAACAGGGGATTCACCCCTCCACTTT.

The chain joins TRBV7-9 to TRBJ2-2; no clear D gene. The V gene's germline CDR1 is SEHNR and CDR2 FQNEAQ (reference sequence). The CDR3 is 16 amino acids. The V gene lost 0 bases and the J gene lost 0 bases, with 8 bases spanning the gap. CDR3: CASSLARAANTGELFF. The CDR3 coding sequence is TGTGCCAGCAGCTTAGCGCGTGCAGCGAACACCGGGGAGCTGTTTTTT.

V gene TRBV7-9 combines with J gene TRBJ2-1; 7 nucleotides line up with TRBD2. This CDR3 comprises 16 residues. The V gene's germline CDR1 is SEHNR and CDR2 FQNEAQ (reference sequence). V dropped 3 bases and J dropped 5; count of bases not matched to a gene: 10. The CDR3 loop reads CASSFTRGSGNNEQFF. CDR3 bases: TGTGCCAGCAGCTTTACCCGGGGGAGCGGGAACAATGAGCAGTTCTTC.

The rearrangement uses TRBV28 and TRBJ2-1; 12 nucleotides match TRBD1. The V and J ends lost 6 bases and 9 bases, in that order; junction bases with no gene match: 9. The V gene's germline CDR1 is MDHEN and CDR2 SYDVKM. This CDR3 contains 15 residues. CDR3: CASRTGDRGLVEQFF. CDR3 DNA sequence: TGTGCCAGCAGAACTGGGGACAGGGGGCTTGTTGAGCAGTTCTTC.

This chain connects TRBV7-9 to TRBJ2-3, with TRBD1 matching 7 bases. The CDR3 is 15 residues long. CDR1 and CDR2 (germline): SEHNR, FQNEAQ (reference sequence). V trimming: 3 bases; J trimming: 3 bases; junction bases outside the gene matches: 6. CDR3: CASSLQGGITDTQYF. For the CDR3, the DNA is TGTGCCAGCAGCTTGCAAGGGGGCATAACAGATACGCAGTATTTT.

The rearrangement uses TRBV28 and TRBJ2-2, with 10 bases fitting TRBD2. The V gene's germline CDR1 is MDHEN and CDR2 SYDVKM. CDR3 length equals 18 residues. The junction had 12 bases not matched to a gene; V was cut back by 4 bases and J by 4 bases. Written as DNA, the CDR3 is TGTGCCAGCAGTTCCGTCCGGCTAGCGGGAGTTTTCACCGGGGAGCTGTTTTTT. Protein sequence: CASSSVRLAGVFTGELFF.

The gene calls are TRBV30 and TRBJ2-4; D gene ambiguous. V was pared by 5 bases and J by 4 bases, with 9 bases between. The CDR3 spans 12 residues. The germline gives CDR1 GTSNPN, CDR2 SVGIG (reference sequence). The CDR3 spells CAWAGPKNIQYF. In DNA, the CDR3 is TGTGCCTGGGCCGGGCCAAAAAACATTCAGTACTTC. The complete variable domain, with remaining parts taken from reference TRBV30 and TRBJ2-4, reads SQTIHQWPATLVQPVGSPLSLECTVEGTSNPNLYWYRQAAGRGLQLLFYSVGIGQISSEVPQNLSASRPQDRQFILSSKKLLLSDSGFYLCAWAGPKNIQYFGAGTRLSVL.

As DNA, the CDR3 is TGTGCCAGCACCTTTAAGTCCCGAGCAGGAGAATATGGCTACACCTTC. Amino acid sequence: CASTFKSRAGEYGYTF. The V call is TRBV2, the J call TRBJ1-2; D not certain. The length of the CDR3 is 16 residues. Trimming left V 7 bases short and J 5 bases short, with 23 bases between. Germline V gene lookup returns CDR1 SNHLY and CDR2 FYNNEI. Full variable domain (missing parts from reference TRBV2 and TRBJ1-2): EPEVTQTPSHQVTQMGQEVILRCVPISNHLYFYWYRQILGQKVEFLVSFYNNEISEKSEIFDDQFSVERPDGSNFTLKIRSTKLEDSAMYFCASTFKSRAGEYGYTFGSGTRLTVV.

The J gene is TRBJ2-5, the V gene TRBV29-1, with TRBD2 as a possible D gene (5 bases). Trimming left V 7 bases short and J 5 bases short, with 11 bases between. The CDR3 length is 11 residues. Germline V gene data show CDR1 as SQVTM and CDR2 as ANQGSEA. Written as DNA, the CDR3 is TGCAGCGGGGGAGTCAGGGAGACCCAGTACTTC. Its protein product is CSGGVRETQYF. The full variable domain, with the rest looked up from reference TRBV29-1 and TRBJ2-5, is SAVISQKPSRDICQRGTSLTIQCQVDSQVTMMFWYRQQPGQSLTLIATANQGSEATYESGFVIDKFPISRPNLTFSTLTVSNMSPEDSSIYLCSGGVRETQYFGPGTRLLVL.

CDR3 in amino acids: CASSFATGGFSPLHF. The DNA for the CDR3 is TGCGCCAGCAGCTTTGCGACAGGGGGTTTTTCACCCCTCCACTTT. The V and J genes are TRBV5-1 and TRBJ1-6, with TRBD1 matching over 9 bases. This CDR3 is 15 amino acids long. Germline trimming cut 2 bases from V and 9 bases from J; bases unmatched to any gene: 6. Germline values: CDR1 SGHRS, CDR2 YFSETQ.

V usage is TRBV18 and J usage is TRBJ2-7; D assignment may be TRBD1 or TRBD2 (5 bases each). The V gene's germline CDR1 is KGHSH and CDR2 LQKENI. The CDR3 loop spans 15 amino acids. V was clipped by 6 bases and J by 2 bases, with 17 bases between them. Here the CDR3 DNA reads TGTGCCAGCTCGGTGGGGCCCACGAGGGCCTACGAGCAGTACTTC. This gives the protein CASSVGPTRAYEQYF.